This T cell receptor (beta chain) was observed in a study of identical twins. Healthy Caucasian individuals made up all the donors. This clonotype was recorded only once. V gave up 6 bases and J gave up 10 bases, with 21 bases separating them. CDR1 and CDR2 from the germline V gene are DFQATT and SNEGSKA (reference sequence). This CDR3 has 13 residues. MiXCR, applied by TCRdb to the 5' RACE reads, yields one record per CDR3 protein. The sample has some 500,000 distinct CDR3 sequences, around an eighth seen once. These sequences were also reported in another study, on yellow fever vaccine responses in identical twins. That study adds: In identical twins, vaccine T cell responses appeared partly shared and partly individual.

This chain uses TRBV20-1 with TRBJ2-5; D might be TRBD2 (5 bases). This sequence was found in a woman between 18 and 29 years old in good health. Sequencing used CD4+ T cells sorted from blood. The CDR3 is CSAEDGGSVGQYF. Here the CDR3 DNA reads TGCAGTGCCGAAGACGGAGGATCCGTTGGCCAGTACTTC.